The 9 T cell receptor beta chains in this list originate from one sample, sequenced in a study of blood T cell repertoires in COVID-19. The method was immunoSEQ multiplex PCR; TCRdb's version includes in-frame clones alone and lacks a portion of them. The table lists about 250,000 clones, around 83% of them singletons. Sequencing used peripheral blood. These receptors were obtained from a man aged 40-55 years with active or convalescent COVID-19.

This CDR3 is CASSHGETSLGPEQFF. The CDR3 coding sequence is TGCGCCAGCAGCCACGGTGAGACTAGTTTGGGCCCCGAGCAGTTCTTC. The genes are TRBV4-3 and TRBJ2-1, with D possibly TRBD2 on 6 matching bases. This CDR3 has 16 residues. Trimming removed 3 bases at V and 10 bases at J, with 22 bases between. Germline-derived CDR1 and CDR2 are LGHNA and YSLEER.

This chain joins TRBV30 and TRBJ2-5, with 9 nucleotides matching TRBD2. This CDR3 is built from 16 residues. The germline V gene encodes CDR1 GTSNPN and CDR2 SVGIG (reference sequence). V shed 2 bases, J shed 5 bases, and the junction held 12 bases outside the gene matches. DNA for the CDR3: TGTGCCTGGAGTAGTTACCGGCTAGCGGGAACGGAGACCCAGTACTTC. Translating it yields CAWSSYRLAGTETQYF.

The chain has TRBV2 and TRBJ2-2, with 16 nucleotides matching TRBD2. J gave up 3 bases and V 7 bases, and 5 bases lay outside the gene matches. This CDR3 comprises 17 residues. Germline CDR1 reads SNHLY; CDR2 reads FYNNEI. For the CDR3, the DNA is TGTGCCAGCACCGGGACTAGCGGGGGGGCCTACACCGGGGAGCTGTTTTTT. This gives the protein CASTGTSGGAYTGELFF. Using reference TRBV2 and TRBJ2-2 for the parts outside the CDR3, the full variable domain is EPEVTQTPSHQVTQMGQEVILRCVPISNHLYFYWYRQILGQKVEFLVSFYNNEISEKSEIFDDQFSVERPDGSNFTLKIRSTKLEDSAMYFCASTGTSGGAYTGELFFGEGSRLTVL.

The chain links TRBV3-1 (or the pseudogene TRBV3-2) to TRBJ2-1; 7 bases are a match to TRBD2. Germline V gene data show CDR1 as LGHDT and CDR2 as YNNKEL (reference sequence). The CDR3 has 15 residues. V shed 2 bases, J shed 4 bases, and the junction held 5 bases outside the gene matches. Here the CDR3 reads CASSQSGTTYNEQFF. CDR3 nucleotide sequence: TGTGCCAGCAGCCAATCTGGGACTACATACAATGAGCAGTTCTTC.

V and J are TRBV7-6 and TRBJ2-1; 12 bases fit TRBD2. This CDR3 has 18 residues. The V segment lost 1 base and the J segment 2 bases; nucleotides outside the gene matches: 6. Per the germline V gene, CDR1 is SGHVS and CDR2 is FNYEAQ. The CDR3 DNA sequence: TGTGCCAGCAGCTTAGGGACTAGCGGGAATCTTGCCTACAATGAGCAGTTCTTC. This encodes CASSLGTSGNLAYNEQFF.

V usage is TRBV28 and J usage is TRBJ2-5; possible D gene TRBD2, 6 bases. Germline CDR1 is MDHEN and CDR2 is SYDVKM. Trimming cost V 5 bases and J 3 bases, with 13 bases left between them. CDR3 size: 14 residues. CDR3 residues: CASSLWGVEETQYF. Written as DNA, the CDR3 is TGTGCCAGCAGTCTGTGGGGGGTAGAAGAGACCCAGTACTTC.

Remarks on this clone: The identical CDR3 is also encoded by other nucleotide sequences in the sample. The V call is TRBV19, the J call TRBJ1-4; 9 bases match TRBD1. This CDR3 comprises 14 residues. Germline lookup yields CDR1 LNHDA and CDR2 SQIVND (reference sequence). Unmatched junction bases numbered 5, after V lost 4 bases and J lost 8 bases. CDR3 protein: CASSTGTGREKLFF. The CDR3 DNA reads TGTGCCAGTAGTACCGGGACAGGGCGGGAAAAACTGTTTTTT.

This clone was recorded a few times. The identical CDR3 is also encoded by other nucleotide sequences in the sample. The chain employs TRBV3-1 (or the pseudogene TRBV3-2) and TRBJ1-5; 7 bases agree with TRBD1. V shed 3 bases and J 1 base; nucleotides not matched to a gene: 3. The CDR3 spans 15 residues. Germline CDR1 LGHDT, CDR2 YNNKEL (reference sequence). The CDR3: CASSHSGGSNQPQHF. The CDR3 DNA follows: TGTGCCAGCAGCCACTCAGGGGGGAGCAATCAGCCCCAGCATTTT.

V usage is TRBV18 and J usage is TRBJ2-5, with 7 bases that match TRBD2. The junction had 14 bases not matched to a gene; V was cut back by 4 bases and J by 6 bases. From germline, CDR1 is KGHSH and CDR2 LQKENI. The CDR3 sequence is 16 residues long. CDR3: CASSLEGGPGLKTQYF. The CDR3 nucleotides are TGTGCCAGCTCACTCGAAGGAGGACCGGGACTAAAGACCCAGTACTTC.